This T cell receptor (beta chain) emerged from a study of blood T cell repertoires in COVID-19. In the study overall: Specimens from acute and convalescent COVID-19 originated in the United States, Italy and Spain. Nucleic acid was either cDNA or gDNA, and it came from T cells, B-cell-depleted T cells, or PBMCs.

In the original processing: Quantification of nucleated cells was approximated via reference gene primer amplification. Assay used: immunoSEQ multiplex PCR; TCRdb lists only in-frame clones, some missing. For V, J and clone size, that table is used; D and trimming come from the DNA. The repertoire consists of tens of thousands of clones, with roughly 80% occurring once and the leading ten covering approximately 5%. This clonotype was obtained from a woman at least 80 years old with active or convalescent COVID-19. Sequenced input: peripheral blood.

The CDR3 reads CASTPTSGSYEQYF. The CDR3 region has the DNA TGTGCCAGCACCCCGACTAGCGGGAGTTACGAGCAGTACTTC. This sequence joins TRBV7-9 and TRBJ2-7; 12 nucleotides agree with TRBD2. The CDR3 contains 14 residues. Germline assignment: CDR1 SEHNR and CDR2 FQNEAQ (reference sequence). Losses at the gene ends were 7 bases for V and 4 bases for J; bases not matched to a gene: 5.